A single sample is the source of the 19 T cell receptor beta chains below, sequenced in a study of cytomegalovirus exposure and HLA in healthy donors. The PCR employed 60 Vbeta primers together with 13 Jbeta primers. Some clones are missing from TCRdb's copy, which holds only in-frame ones; the method was immunoSEQ multiplex PCR. The table has about 130,000 clones, 70% to 80% seen once. The specimen sequenced was PBMCs. These receptors originate from a man in his forties in good health and CMV-seropositive.

The chain couples TRBV6-6 to TRBJ2-5; possibly TRBD1 for D (5 bases). Trimming shortened V by 2 bases and J by 3 bases, and 13 bases separated the two germline ends. From germline, CDR1 is MNHNY and CDR2 SVGAGI (reference sequence). The CDR3 has 15 residues. In DNA form, the CDR3 reads TGTGCCAGCAGTTACGCGGCCAGGGATGAAGAGACCCAGTACTTC. Its protein is CASSYAARDEETQYF.

The genes are TRBV6-1 and TRBJ2-4, with TRBD2 matching 7 bases. CDR3 length equals 16 residues. CDR1 MNHNS and CDR2 SASEGT come from the germline V gene. The V and J ends lost 2 bases and 4 bases, in that order; junction bases with no gene match: 8. CDR3: CASSEPASGLKNIQYF. DNA of the CDR3: TGTGCCAGCAGTGAACCGGCTAGCGGACTAAAAAACATTCAGTACTTC.

The chain is built from TRBV11-3 and TRBJ2-3; the match to TRBD2 covers 7 bases. The CDR3 runs 15 residues. V lost 1 base and J lost 5; bases outside the gene matches: 6. CDR1 and CDR2 from the germline V gene are SGHNT and YENEEA. CDR3 bases: TGTGCCAGCAGCTTAGCGGCGGGAGTGGGAGATACGCAGTATTTT. Translating gives CASSLAAGVGDTQYF.

The rearrangement joins TRBV6-1 to TRBJ2-5, with 11 bases identical to TRBD1. The DNA end lines up better with TRBJ2-7; the J call may be wrong. This CDR3 spans 13 amino acids. CDR1 and CDR2 (germline): MNHNS, SASEGT. The CDR3 DNA sequence: TGTGCCAGCAGTGGCGGGACAGGGGGCGAGCAGTACTTC. Residues: CASSGGTGGEQYF.

V and J are TRBV14 and TRBJ2-5; tentative D call: TRBD2 (6 bases). The CDR3 totals 14 residues. V lost 6 bases, J lost 4 bases, and 15 bases lay in between. Per the germline V gene, CDR1 is SGHDN and CDR2 is FVKESK. The CDR3 here is CASSKLRRGETQYF. The CDR3, as DNA: TGTGCCAGCAGTAAACTGCGGCGGGGAGAGACCCAGTACTTC.

This clone was detected only once. The V call is TRBV5-6, the J call TRBJ1-4, with TRBD1 identical over 8 bases. CDR3 size: 18 residues. V gave up 4 bases and J gave up 0 bases; unmatched junction bases: 11. Germline-derived CDR1 and CDR2 are SGHDT and YYEEEE. The CDR3 DNA is TGTGCCAGCAGCCGATACGACAGGGGTGGCCCAACTAATGAAAAACTGTTTTTT. This sequence encodes CASSRYDRGGPTNEKLFF.

A note on this clone: In the same sample, other DNA sequences code for this CDR3. The chain has TRBV5-4 and TRBJ1-4; 7 bases match TRBD1. From germline, CDR1 is SGHNT and CDR2 YYREEE (reference sequence). The CDR3 extends over 14 amino acids. V was clipped by 0 bases and J by 7 bases; unmatched bases: 3. The CDR3 DNA reads TGTGCCAGCAGCTTGGAGGGGGCGACTGAAAAACTGTTTTTT. This translates into CASSLEGATEKLFF.

This clone turned up a few times. The gene calls are TRBV28 and TRBJ1-2; D call uncertain. The V gene lost 3 bases and the J gene lost 5 bases, with 13 bases spanning the gap. Germline assignment: CDR1 MDHEN and CDR2 SYDVKM. This CDR3 has 14 residues. CDR3 region: CASSFGGRLYGYTF. CDR3 DNA sequence: TGTGCCAGCAGTTTTGGAGGCAGGTTGTATGGCTACACCTTC.

V gene TRBV2 combines with J gene TRBJ2-5, with D possibly matching TRBD2 (5 bases). CDR3 length: 14 residues. Germline lookup yields CDR1 SNHLY and CDR2 FYNNEI. Trimming removed 4 bases at V and 2 bases at J, with 11 bases between. CDR3 protein: CASSVWRTQETQYF. The CDR3 nucleotides are TGTGCCAGCAGTGTTTGGCGGACTCAAGAGACCCAGTACTTC.

V gene TRBV27 combines with J gene TRBJ1-2; TRBD1 might be the D (5 bases). The CDR3 is made up of 15 amino acids. Trimming took off 3 bases at V and 4 bases at J, with 15 bases between the two ends. Germline V CDR1 and CDR2: MNHEY, SMNVEV (reference sequence). CDR3 sequence (DNA): TGTGCCAGCAGTTTCGTTATAGGGGATGGCTATGGCTACACCTTC. Translation: CASSFVIGDGYGYTF.

CDR3 amino acids: CASSGAWEANYGYTF. In DNA, the CDR3 is TGTGCCAGCAGTGGAGCGTGGGAGGCCAACTATGGCTACACCTTC. The gene calls are TRBV6-1 and TRBJ1-2; D call uncertain. The germline V and J ends were trimmed by 4 bases and 2 bases, with 14 bases remaining between them. This CDR3 region has 15 residues. Germline V gene data show CDR1 as MNHNS and CDR2 as SASEGT.

The chain recombines TRBV2 with TRBJ2-1, with D possibly TRBD2 on 5 matching bases. The germline gives CDR1 SNHLY, CDR2 FYNNEI. CDR3 length: 15 residues. V lost 5 bases and J 0 bases, leaving 11 bases between the germline ends. Here the CDR3 reads CASSPERSSYNEQFF. CDR3 coding DNA: TGTGCCAGCAGTCCTGAGCGGAGCTCCTACAATGAGCAGTTCTTC.

V gene TRBV27 combines with J gene TRBJ2-3; D is possibly TRBD2 (5 bases). Between the trimmed V and J ends, which lost 2 bases and 3 bases, there was a span of 9 bases. The CDR3 loop spans 14 amino acids. Germline-derived CDR1 and CDR2 are MNHEY and SMNVEV (reference sequence). In DNA, the CDR3 is TGTGCCAGCAGTTTACGAGGGTTAACAGATACGCAGTATTTT. Its protein product is CASSLRGLTDTQYF.

This sequence joins TRBV30 and TRBJ1-1, with a possible D match to TRBD1 (6 bases). The V gene lost 0 bases and the J gene lost 7 bases, with 12 bases spanning the gap. The germline V gene has CDR1 GTSNPN and CDR2 SVGIG (reference sequence). The CDR3 is made up of 13 amino acids. The DNA of the CDR3 is TGTGCCTGGAGTGTAGGTACAGGGAGTGAAGCTTTCTTT. It specifies CAWSVGTGSEAFF. Full variable domain (remainder filled in from reference TRBV30 and TRBJ1-1): SQTIHQWPATLVQPVGSPLSLECTVEGTSNPNLYWYRQAAGRGLQLLFYSVGIGQISSEVPQNLSASRPQDRQFILSSKKLLLSDSGFYLCAWSVGTGSEAFFGQGTRLTVV.

V gene TRBV14 combines with J gene TRBJ2-7, with 11 bases lining up with TRBD2. V trimming: 0 bases; J trimming: 6 bases; junction bases outside the gene matches: 10. Looked up from germline, CDR1 is SGHDN and CDR2 is FVKESK. CDR3 length: 17 amino acids. CDR3 protein: CASSQDSWTSGWGEQYF. DNA of the CDR3: TGTGCCAGCAGCCAAGATAGTTGGACTAGCGGGTGGGGCGAGCAGTACTTC.

This clone was counted a single time. This chain uses TRBV5-6 with TRBJ2-7; a weak D match, TRBD2 (6 bases). Trimming pared 7 bases from V and 3 bases from J, leaving 14 bases between. The CDR3 has 13 amino acids. Germline assignment: CDR1 SGHDT and CDR2 YYEEEE. The CDR3 loop reads CASSSGLLYEQYF. The CDR3 DNA follows: TGTGCCAGCTCGTCGGGACTCCTCTACGAGCAGTACTTC.

The chain has TRBV2 and TRBJ1-1, with TRBD1 as a possible D gene (6 bases). CDR1 is SNHLY, CDR2 FYNNEI, per germline. This CDR3 region has 13 residues. With 9 bases removed from V and 3 bases from J, the gap between germline ends came to 14 bases. CDR3 sequence reads: CASYRVRDTEAFF. In DNA form, the CDR3 reads TGTGCCAGTTACAGGGTGCGTGACACTGAAGCTTTCTTT.

This chain connects TRBV6-4 to TRBJ2-7; 9 nucleotides align to TRBD1. This CDR3 region has 13 residues. Germline V lookup: CDR1 MRHNA, CDR2 SNTAGT. The V and J ends lost 7 bases and 4 bases, in that order; junction bases with no gene match: 5. The DNA of the CDR3 is TGTGCCAGCAAGACCGGGACAGGGTACGAGCAGTACTTC. It translates to CASKTGTGYEQYF.

The rearrangement joins TRBV27 to TRBJ1-6; D remains unclear. Germline V gene lookup returns CDR1 MNHEY and CDR2 SMNVEV (reference sequence). The CDR3 length is 12 residues. Trimming took 3 bases from V and 9 from J, leaving 6 bases between them. The CDR3 loop reads CASSFSGSPLHF. CDR3 bases: TGTGCCAGCAGTTTCTCAGGTTCACCCCTCCACTTT.